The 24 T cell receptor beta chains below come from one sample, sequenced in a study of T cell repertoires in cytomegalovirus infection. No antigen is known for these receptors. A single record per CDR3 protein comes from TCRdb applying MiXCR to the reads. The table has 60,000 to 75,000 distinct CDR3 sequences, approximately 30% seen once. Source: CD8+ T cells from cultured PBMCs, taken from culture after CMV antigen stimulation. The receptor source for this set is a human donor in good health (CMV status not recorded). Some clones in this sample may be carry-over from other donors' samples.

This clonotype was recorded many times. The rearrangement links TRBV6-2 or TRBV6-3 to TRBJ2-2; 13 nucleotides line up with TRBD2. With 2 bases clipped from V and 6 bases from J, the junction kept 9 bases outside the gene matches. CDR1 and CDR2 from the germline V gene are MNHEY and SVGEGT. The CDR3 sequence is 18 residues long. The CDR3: CASSYTSGGATRSGELFF. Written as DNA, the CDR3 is TGTGCCAGCAGTTACACTAGCGGGGGGGCGACGAGATCCGGGGAGCTGTTTTTT.

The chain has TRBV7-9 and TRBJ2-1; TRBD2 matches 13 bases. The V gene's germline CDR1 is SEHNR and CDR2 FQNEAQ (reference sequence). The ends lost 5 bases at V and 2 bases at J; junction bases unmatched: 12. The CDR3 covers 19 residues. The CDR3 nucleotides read TGTGCCAGCAGCCCTCGACTAGCGGGAGGTATCGTGCCCTACAATGAGCAGTTCTTC. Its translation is CASSPRLAGGIVPYNEQFF.

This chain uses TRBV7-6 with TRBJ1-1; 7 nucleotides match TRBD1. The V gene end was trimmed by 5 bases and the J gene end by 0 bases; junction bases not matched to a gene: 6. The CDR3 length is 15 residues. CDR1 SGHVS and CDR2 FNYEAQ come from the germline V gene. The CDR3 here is CASSARQGLNTEAFF. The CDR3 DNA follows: TGTGCCAGCAGCGCCCGACAGGGTCTGAACACTGAAGCTTTCTTT.

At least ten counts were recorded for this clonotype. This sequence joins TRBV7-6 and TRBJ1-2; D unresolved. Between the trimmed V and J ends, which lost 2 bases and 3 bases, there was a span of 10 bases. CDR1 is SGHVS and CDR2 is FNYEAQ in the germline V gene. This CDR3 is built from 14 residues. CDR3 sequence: CASSLYEGDYGYTF. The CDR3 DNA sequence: TGTGCCAGCAGCTTATATGAAGGAGACTATGGCTACACCTTC.

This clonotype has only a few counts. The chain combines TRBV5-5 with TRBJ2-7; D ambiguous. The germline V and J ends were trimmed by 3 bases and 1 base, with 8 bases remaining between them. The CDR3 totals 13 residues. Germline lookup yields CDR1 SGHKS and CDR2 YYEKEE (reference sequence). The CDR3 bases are TGTGCCAGCAGCTCCAGAGATTCCTACGAGCAGTACTTC. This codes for CASSSRDSYEQYF.

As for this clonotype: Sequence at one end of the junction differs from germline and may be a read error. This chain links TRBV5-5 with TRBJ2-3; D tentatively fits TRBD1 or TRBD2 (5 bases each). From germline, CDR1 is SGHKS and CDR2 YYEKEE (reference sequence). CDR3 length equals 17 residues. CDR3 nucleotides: TGTGCCAGCAACCCTGGAGCCCGGGACGGGATCATCGATACACAGTATTTT. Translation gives CASNPGARDGIIDTQYF.

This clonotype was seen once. The DNA for the CDR3 is TGTGCCAGTAGTATAACTAGCGGGATTGAGCAGTTCTTC. It is translated as CASSITSGIEQFF. The chain recombines TRBV19 with TRBJ2-1, with TRBD2 matching over 10 bases. CDR1 is LNHDA and CDR2 is SQIVND in the germline V gene (reference sequence). There are 13 residues in the CDR3. V lost 2 bases, J lost 9 bases, and 1 base stayed unmatched.

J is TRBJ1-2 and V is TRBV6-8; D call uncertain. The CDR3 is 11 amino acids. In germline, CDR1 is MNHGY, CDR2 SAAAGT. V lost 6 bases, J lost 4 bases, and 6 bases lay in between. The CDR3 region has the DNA TGTGCCAGCAGCGGGCCCTATGGCTACACCTTC. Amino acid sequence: CASSGPYGYTF.

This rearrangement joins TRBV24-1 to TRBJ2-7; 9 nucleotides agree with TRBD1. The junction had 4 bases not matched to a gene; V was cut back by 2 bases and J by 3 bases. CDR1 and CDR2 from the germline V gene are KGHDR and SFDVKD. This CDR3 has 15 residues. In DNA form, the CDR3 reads TGTGCCACCAGTGATTCCACAGGGGGCAGCTACGAGCAGTACTTC. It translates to CATSDSTGGSYEQYF.

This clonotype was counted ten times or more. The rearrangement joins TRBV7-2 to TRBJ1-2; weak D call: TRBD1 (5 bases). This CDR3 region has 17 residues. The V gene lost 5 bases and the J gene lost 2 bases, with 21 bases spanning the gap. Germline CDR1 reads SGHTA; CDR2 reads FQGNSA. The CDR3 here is CASSLGGPGRQNYGYTF. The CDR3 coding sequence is TGTGCCAGCAGCCTCGGGGGTCCTGGACGTCAAAACTATGGCTACACCTTC.

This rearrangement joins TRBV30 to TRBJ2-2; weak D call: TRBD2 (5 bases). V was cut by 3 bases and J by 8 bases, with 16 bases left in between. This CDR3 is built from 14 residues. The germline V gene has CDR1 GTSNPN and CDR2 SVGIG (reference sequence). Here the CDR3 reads CAWRVAAGGGELFF. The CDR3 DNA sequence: TGTGCCTGGAGGGTGGCGGCTGGAGGTGGGGAGCTGTTTTTT. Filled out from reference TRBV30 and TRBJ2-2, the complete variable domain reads SQTIHQWPATLVQPVGSPLSLECTVEGTSNPNLYWYRQAAGRGLQLLFYSVGIGQISSEVPQNLSASRPQDRQFILSSKKLLLSDSGFYLCAWRVAAGGGELFFGEGSRLTVL.

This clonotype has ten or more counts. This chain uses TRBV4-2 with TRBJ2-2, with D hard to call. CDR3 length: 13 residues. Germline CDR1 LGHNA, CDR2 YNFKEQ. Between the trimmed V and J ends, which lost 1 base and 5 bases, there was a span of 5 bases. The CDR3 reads CASSQVGTGELFF. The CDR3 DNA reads TGTGCCAGCAGCCAAGTGGGGACCGGGGAGCTGTTTTTT.

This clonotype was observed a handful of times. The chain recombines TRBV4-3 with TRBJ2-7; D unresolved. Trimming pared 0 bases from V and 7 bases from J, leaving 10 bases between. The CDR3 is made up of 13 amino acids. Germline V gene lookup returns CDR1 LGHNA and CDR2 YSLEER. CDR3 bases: TGCGCCAGCAGCCAAGATTCCGGGTGGGAGCAGTACTTC. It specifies CASSQDSGWEQYF.

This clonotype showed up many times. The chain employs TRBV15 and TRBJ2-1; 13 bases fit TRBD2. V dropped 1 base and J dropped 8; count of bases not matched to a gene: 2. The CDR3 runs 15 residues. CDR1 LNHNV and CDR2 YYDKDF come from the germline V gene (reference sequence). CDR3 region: CATSRGGTSGDEQFF. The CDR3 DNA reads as TGTGCCACCAGCAGAGGCGGGACTAGCGGGGATGAGCAGTTCTTC.

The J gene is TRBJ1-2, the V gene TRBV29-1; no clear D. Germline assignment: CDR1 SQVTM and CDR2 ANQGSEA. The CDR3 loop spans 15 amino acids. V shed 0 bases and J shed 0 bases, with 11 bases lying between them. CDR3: CSVEEWGSANYGYTF. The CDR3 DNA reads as TGCAGCGTTGAAGAGTGGGGATCCGCTAACTATGGCTACACCTTC.

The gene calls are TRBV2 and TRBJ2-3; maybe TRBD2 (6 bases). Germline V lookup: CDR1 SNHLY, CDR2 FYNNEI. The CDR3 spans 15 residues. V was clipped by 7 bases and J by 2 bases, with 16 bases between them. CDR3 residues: CASTVNRGLTDTQYF. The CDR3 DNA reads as TGTGCCAGCACCGTGAATAGGGGACTCACAGATACGCAGTATTTT.

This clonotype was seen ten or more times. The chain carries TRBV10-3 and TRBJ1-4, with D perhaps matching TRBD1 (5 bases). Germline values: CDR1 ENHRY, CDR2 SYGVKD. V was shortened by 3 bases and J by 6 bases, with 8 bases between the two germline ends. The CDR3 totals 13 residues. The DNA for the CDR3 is TGTGCCATCAGTGACGAAGGGGATGAAAAACTGTTTTTT. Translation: CAISDEGDEKLFF.

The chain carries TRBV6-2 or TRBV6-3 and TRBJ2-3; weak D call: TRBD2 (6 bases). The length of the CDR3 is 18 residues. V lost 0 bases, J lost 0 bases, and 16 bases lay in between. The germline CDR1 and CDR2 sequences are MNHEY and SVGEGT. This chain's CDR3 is CASSYSPGTAPSTDTQYF. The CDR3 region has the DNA TGTGCCAGCAGTTACTCACCTGGGACTGCCCCTAGCACAGATACGCAGTATTTT.

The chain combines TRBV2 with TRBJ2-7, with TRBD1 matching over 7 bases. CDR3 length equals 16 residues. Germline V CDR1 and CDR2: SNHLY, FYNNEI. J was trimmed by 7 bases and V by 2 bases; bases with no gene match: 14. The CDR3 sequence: CASSESLTGALREQYF. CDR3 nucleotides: TGTGCCAGCAGTGAAAGCCTCACAGGGGCCCTACGAGAGCAGTACTTC. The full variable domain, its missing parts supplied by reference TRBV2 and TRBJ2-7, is EPEVTQTPSHQVTQMGQEVILRCVPISNHLYFYWYRQILGQKVEFLVSFYNNEISEKSEIFDDQFSVERPDGSNFTLKIRSTKLEDSAMYFCASSESLTGALREQYFGPGTRLTVT.

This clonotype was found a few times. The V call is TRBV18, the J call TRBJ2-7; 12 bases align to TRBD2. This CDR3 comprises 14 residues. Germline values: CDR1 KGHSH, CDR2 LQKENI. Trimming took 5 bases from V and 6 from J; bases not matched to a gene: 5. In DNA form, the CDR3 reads TGTGCCAGCTCAAGACTAGCGGGAGACGGCGAGCAGTACTTC. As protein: CASSRLAGDGEQYF.

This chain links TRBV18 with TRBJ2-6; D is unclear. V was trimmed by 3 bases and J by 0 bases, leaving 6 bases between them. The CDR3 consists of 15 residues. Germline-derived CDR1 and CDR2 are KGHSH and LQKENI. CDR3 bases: TGTGCCAGCTCACCGTCCCTCTCTGGGGCCAACGTCCTGACTTTC. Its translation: CASSPSLSGANVLTF.

In DNA form, the CDR3 reads TGCGCCAGCAGCCAGGACCGGGACCTTACCTCACCCCTCCACTTT. Its translation: CASSQDRDLTSPLHF. This chain connects TRBV4-1 to TRBJ1-6, with D perhaps TRBD1 (5 bases). This CDR3 comprises 15 residues. The V gene's germline CDR1 is MGHRA and CDR2 YSYEKL. Trimming pared 3 bases from V and 10 bases from J, leaving 16 bases between.

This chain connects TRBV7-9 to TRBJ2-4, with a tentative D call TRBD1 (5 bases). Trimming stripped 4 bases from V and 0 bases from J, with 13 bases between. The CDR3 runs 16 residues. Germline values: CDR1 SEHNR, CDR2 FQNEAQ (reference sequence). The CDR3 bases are TGTGCCAGCAGCTCGACCAGGGCAGTAGCCAAAAACATTCAGTACTTC. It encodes CASSSTRAVAKNIQYF. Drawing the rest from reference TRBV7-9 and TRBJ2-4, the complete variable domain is DTGVSQNPRHKITKRGQNVTFRCDPISEHNRLYWYRQTLGQGPEFLTYFQNEAQLEKSRLLSDRFSAERPKGSFSTLEIQRTEQGDSAMYLCASSSTRAVAKNIQYFGAGTRLSVL.

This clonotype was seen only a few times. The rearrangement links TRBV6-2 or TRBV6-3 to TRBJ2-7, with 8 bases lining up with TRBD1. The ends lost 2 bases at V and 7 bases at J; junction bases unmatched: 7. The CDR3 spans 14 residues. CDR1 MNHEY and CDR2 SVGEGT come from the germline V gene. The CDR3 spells CASSYRTGSGEQYF. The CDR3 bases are TGTGCCAGCAGTTACCGGACAGGGAGCGGGGAGCAGTACTTC.